The present T cell receptor (beta chain) was sequenced within a study of beta chain features in type 1 diabetes. Across the whole study: Examined across all samples were just under 110,000,000 sorted cells. Broader study findings: Patients with Type 1 diabetes showed moderately but significantly shorter TCRB CDR3s in all four CD4+ subsets.

With regard to this clone: Its cognate antigen is unknown.

Sequencing targeted expressed TCRB transcripts, as all isolated RNA had been reverse transcribed. Data came from immunoSEQ multiplex PCR; TCRdb stores just in-frame clones and leaves some out. The repertoire holds fewer than 350,000 clones, with under 8.5% as singletons. This CDR3 region has 13 residues. The chain uses TRBV1 and TRBJ1-2. TRBV1 is flagged as a pseudogene. The sequenced sample consisted of central memory CD4+ T cells from blood. This TCR was sampled from a woman aged 18-29 years in good health. The CDR3 region has the DNA TGCACCAGCAGCCAGGGAGGTCAGAATGGCTACACCTTC. It translates to CTSSQGGQNGYTF.